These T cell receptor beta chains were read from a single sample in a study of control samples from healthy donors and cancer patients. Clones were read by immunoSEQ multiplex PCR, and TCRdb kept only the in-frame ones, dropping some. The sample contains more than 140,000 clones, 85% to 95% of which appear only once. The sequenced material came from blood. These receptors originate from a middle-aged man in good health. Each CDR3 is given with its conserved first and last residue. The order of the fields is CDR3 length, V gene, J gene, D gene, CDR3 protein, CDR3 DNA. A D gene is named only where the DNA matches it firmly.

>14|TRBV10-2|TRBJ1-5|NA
CASRGTAPNQPQHF
TGCGCCAGCAGGGGGACGGCCCCAAATCAGCCCCAGCATTTT
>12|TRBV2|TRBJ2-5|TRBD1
CASRQGEETQYF
TGTGCCAGTCGACAGGGGGAAGAGACCCAGTACTTC
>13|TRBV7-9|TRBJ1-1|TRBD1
CASSPTGATEAFF
TGTGCCAGCAGCCCGACAGGGGCCACTGAAGCTTTCTTT
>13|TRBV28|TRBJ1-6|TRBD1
CASTAGGNSPLHF
TGTGCCAGCACCGCAGGGGGGAATTCACCCCTCCACTTT
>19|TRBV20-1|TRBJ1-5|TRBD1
CSASISQGARWSGNQPQHF
TGCAGTGCTAGTATTTCACAGGGGGCTAGATGGTCAGGCAATCAGCCCCAGCATTTT
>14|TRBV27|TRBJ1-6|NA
CASSFKNYNSPLHF
TGTGCCAGCAGTTTCAAAAACTATAATTCACCCCTCCACTTT
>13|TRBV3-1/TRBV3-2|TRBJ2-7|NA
CASTRRGAYEQYF
TGTGCCAGCACTAGGAGAGGGGCCTACGAGCAGTACTTC
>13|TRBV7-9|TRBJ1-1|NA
CASSKQGAGEAFF
TGTGCCAGCAGCAAACAGGGTGCCGGGGAAGCTTTCTTT
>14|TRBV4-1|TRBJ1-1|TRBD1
CASSQADRGRWAFF
TGCGCCAGCAGCCAGGCGGACAGGGGGCGCTGGGCTTTCTTT
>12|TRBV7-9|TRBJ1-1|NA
CASRGRFTEAFF
TGTGCCAGCAGGGGTCGGTTCACTGAAGCTTTCTTT
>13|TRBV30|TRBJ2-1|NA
CAWSARVPGRKFF
TGTGCCTGGAGTGCCCGAGTTCCGGGCCGTAAGTTCTTC
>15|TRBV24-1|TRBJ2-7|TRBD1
CATSDERDSSYEQYF
TGTGCCACCAGTGATGAAAGGGACAGCTCCTACGAGCAGTACTTC
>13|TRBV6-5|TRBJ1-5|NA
CASLLWRDQPQHF
TGTGCCAGCCTGCTTTGGCGGGATCAGCCCCAGCATTTT